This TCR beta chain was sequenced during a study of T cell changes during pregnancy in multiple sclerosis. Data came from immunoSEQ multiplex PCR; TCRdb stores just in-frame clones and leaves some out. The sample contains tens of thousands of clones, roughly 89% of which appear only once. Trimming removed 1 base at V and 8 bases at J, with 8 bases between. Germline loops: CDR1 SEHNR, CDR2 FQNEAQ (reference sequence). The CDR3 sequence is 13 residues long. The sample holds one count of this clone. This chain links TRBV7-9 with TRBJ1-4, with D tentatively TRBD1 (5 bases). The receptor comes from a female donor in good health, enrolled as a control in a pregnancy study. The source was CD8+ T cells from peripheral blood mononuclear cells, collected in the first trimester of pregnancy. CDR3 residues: CASSLGGLEKLFF. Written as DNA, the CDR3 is TGTGCCAGCAGCTTAGGGGGCCTGGAAAAACTGTTTTTT.